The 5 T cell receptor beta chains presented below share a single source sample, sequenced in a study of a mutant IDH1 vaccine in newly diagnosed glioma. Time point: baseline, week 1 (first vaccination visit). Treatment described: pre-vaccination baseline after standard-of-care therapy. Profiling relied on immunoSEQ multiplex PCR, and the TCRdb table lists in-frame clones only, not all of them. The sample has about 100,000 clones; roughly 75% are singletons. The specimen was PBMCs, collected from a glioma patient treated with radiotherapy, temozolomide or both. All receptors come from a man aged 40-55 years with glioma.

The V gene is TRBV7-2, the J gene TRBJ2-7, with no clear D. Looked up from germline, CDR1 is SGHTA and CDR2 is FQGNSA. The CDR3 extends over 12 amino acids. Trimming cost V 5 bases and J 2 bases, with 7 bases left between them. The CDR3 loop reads CASSPNTYEQYF. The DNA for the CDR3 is TGTGCCAGCAGCCCCAATACCTACGAGCAGTACTTC.

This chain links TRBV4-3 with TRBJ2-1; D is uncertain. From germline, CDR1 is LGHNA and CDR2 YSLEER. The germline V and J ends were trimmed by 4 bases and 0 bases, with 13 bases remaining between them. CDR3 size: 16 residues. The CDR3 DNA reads TGCGCCAGCAGCCCCCATCACTTCCTCTCCTACAATGAGCAGTTCTTC. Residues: CASSPHHFLSYNEQFF.

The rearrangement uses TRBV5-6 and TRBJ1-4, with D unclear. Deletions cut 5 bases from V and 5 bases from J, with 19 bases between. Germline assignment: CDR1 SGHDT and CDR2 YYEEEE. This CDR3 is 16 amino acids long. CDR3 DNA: TGTGCCAGCAGACCTTCGAAACAGTCATTAAATGAAAAACTGTTTTTT. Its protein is CASRPSKQSLNEKLFF.

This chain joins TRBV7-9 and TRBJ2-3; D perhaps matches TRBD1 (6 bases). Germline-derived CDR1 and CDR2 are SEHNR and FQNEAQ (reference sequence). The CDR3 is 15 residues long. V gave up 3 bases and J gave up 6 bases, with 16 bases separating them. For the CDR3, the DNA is TGTGCCAGCAGCTTTGAAGGGGGTCCGACGGATACGCAGTATTTT. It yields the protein CASSFEGGPTDTQYF.

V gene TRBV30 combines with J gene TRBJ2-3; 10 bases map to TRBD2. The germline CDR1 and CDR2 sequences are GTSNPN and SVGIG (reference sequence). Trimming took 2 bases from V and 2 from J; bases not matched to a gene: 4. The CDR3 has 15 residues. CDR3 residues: CAWSQLAGTTDTQYF. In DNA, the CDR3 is TGTGCCTGGAGTCAACTAGCGGGAACCACAGATACGCAGTATTTT.